These T cell receptor beta chains were read from a single sample in a study of T cells after yellow fever vaccination. TCRdb reanalysed the 5' RACE reads using MiXCR and keeps one entry per CDR3 protein. The table includes tens of thousands of distinct CDR3 sequences, approximately 7.4% detected once. Sample: CD8+ T cells sorted from PBMCs, taken 15 days after the yellow fever booster vaccination. Receptor source: a man aged 25-40 years who received the YFV17D yellow fever vaccine. The CDR3 runs from the conserved cysteine through the conserved F or W. D genes are given only for firm matches. Clone size is stated in some rows and not others, as once, few, many or a class when expanded.

V	D	J	size	CDR3	DNA
TRBV7-2	NA	TRBJ1-1	few	CASSGGREAFF	TGTGCCAGCAGCGGAGGGCGGGAAGCTTTCTTT
TRBV29-1	TRBD2	TRBJ2-5	few	CSVEVTSGSGGRGETQYF	TGCAGCGTTGAAGTTACTAGCGGGAGTGGAGGGAGAGGGGAGACCCAGTACTTC
TRBV29-1	NA	TRBJ2-1	many	CSVDWGVGNEQFF	TGCAGCGTTGACTGGGGAGTGGGCAATGAGCAGTTCTTC
TRBV18	TRBD2	TRBJ2-7	many	CASSSPGLGTYEQYF	TGTGCCAGCTCAAGTCCGGGACTAGGGACCTACGAGCAGTACTTC
TRBV15	TRBD2	TRBJ2-3	many	CATSRGVGSGGSSSTDTQYF	TGTGCCACCAGCAGAGGAGTGGGATCGGGAGGGTCCTCTAGCACAGATACGCAGTATTTT
TRBV20-1	TRBD2	TRBJ2-7	many	CSARGLAGVYEQYF	TGCAGTGCAAGGGGACTAGCGGGAGTTTACGAGCAGTACTTC
TRBV12-3/TRBV12-4	NA	TRBJ2-1	NA	CATSHNEQFF	TGTGCCACCTCTCATAATGAGCAGTTCTTC
TRBV2	TRBD2	TRBJ2-7	many	CASSLLAGDEQYF	TGTGCCAGCAGTTTACTAGCGGGAGACGAGCAGTACTTC
TRBV5-1	NA	TRBJ2-3	many	CASSPDKLDTQYF	TGCGCCAGCAGCCCGGACAAGTTGGATACGCAGTATTTT
TRBV24-1	NA	TRBJ2-1	few	CATSDSRDLPYNEQFF	TGTGCCACCAGTGATTCAAGGGACTTGCCCTACAATGAGCAGTTCTTC
TRBV29-1	NA	TRBJ1-3	many	CSVKTANSGNTIYF	TGCAGCGTGAAGACGGCTAACTCTGGAAACACCATATATTTT
TRBV12-3/TRBV12-4	NA	TRBJ2-3	many	CASSLMRDTQYF	TGTGCCAGCAGTTTAATGCGGGATACGCAGTATTTT
TRBV5-1	NA	TRBJ2-7	many	CASSLEAFLYEQYF	TGCGCCAGCAGCTTGGAAGCTTTTTTATACGAGCAGTACTTC
TRBV9	TRBD1	TRBJ1-1	many	CASSVGTGAKGEAFF	TGTGCCAGCAGCGTAGGGACAGGGGCGAAGGGTGAAGCTTTCTTT
TRBV20-1	NA	TRBJ2-1	few	CSALLEEQFF	TGCAGTGCTCTCTTGGAGGAGCAGTTCTTC
TRBV3-1	TRBD2	TRBJ2-7	many	CASSGMLGTSGRVVSYEQYF	TGTGCCAGCAGCGGGATGCTCGGGACTAGCGGGAGGGTTGTGTCCTACGAGCAGTACTTC
TRBV27	NA	TRBJ2-3	NA	CASSLPGVTDTQYF	TGTGCCAGCAGTTTGCCGGGGGTCACAGATACGCAGTATTTT
TRBV29-1	NA	TRBJ2-1	many	CSVERRDNEQFF	TGCAGCGTTGAGCGGAGAGACAATGAGCAGTTCTTC
TRBV7-9	TRBD1	TRBJ2-1	many	CASSAPGQGVHEQFF	TGTGCCAGCAGCGCGCCGGGACAGGGGGTCCATGAGCAGTTCTTC
TRBV9	NA	TRBJ2-3	few	CASSVDGTHFWTDTQYF	TGTGCCAGCAGCGTAGACGGGACACATTTTTGGACAGATACGCAGTATTTT
TRBV11-2	NA	TRBJ2-1	many	CASRRRPSGTSSANEQFF	TGTGCCAGCAGAAGGAGGCCCTCCGGGACGAGCTCTGCTAATGAGCAGTTCTTC
TRBV5-6	TRBD2	TRBJ2-3	many	CASSSMGEREGADTQYF	TGTGCCAGCAGCTCCATGGGGGAGCGGGAGGGAGCAGATACGCAGTATTTT
TRBV6-1	TRBD1	TRBJ1-1	many	CATRTGALTEAFF	TGTGCCACCAGGACAGGGGCTTTGACTGAAGCTTTCTTT
TRBV5-1	TRBD2	TRBJ2-5	many	CASSSGLAGNDTQYF	TGCGCCAGCAGCTCCGGACTAGCGGGGAATGATACCCAGTACTTC
TRBV29-1	NA	TRBJ2-7	many	CSVGGVDGSSYEQYF	TGCAGCGTTGGGGGGGTGGACGGGAGCTCCTACGAGCAGTACTTC
TRBV7-9	TRBD2	TRBJ2-3	NA	CDSSRTSGNAADTQYF	TGTGACAGCAGCCGGACTAGCGGGAATGCGGCAGATACGCAGTATTTT
TRBV6-2/TRBV6-3	TRBD2	TRBJ2-2	many	CASSYDGLGPGELFF	TGTGCCAGCAGTTACGATGGACTAGGACCCGGGGAGCTGTTTTTT
TRBV12-3/TRBV12-4	NA	TRBJ2-5	few	CASSLEAEETQYF	TGTGCCAGCAGTTTAGAGGCAGAAGAGACCCAGTACTTC
TRBV9	NA	TRBJ2-1	many	CASSTSEHNNEQFF	TGTGCCAGCAGCACATCGGAGCATAACAATGAGCAGTTCTTC
TRBV4-3	NA	TRBJ1-1	many	CASSRWSGGNTEAFF	TGCGCCAGCAGCCGATGGTCGGGGGGCAACACTGAAGCTTTCTTT
TRBV7-9	TRBD1	TRBJ2-7	many	CASRSTGTGNEQYF	TGTGCCAGCAGATCTACCGGGACAGGGAACGAGCAGTACTTC
TRBV5-1	NA	TRBJ2-7	many	CASSLGSTYEQYF	TGCGCCAGCAGCTTGGGTTCTACCTACGAGCAGTACTTC
TRBV30	TRBD2	TRBJ2-1	NA	CAWSGSEGGNEQFF	TGTGCCTGGAGTGGTAGCGAGGGAGGGAATGAGCAGTTCTTC
TRBV11-2	TRBD1	TRBJ2-7	many	CASSLGTGGFEQYF	TGTGCCAGCAGCTTAGGGACAGGGGGCTTCGAGCAGTACTTC
TRBV6-2/TRBV6-3	NA	TRBJ2-2	NA	CASSPSDGVPGELFF	TGTGCCAGCAGTCCCTCGGACGGGGTACCCGGGGAGCTGTTTTTT
TRBV15	TRBD2	TRBJ2-1	NA	CATSKKTSGSFEQFF	TGTGCCACCAGCAAAAAGACTAGCGGGAGTTTCGAGCAGTTCTTC
TRBV6-5	TRBD1	TRBJ2-1	many	CASSYSRGYEQFF	TGTGCCAGCAGTTACTCCAGGGGGTACGAGCAGTTCTTC
TRBV6-6	NA	TRBJ2-2	many	CASSYSTQGELFF	TGTGCCAGCAGTTACTCGACTCAGGGGGAGCTGTTTTTT
TRBV25-1	NA	TRBJ2-1	many	CASSAHNEQFF	TGTGCCAGCAGTGCTCACAATGAGCAGTTCTTC
TRBV15	NA	TRBJ2-2	many	CATSRDLGNTGELFF	TGTGCCACCAGCAGAGATCTGGGGAACACCGGGGAGCTGTTTTTT
TRBV27	NA	TRBJ2-3	many	CASSFGDGRTDTQYF	TGTGCCAGCAGTTTCGGGGACGGTCGCACAGATACGCAGTATTTT
TRBV5-1	TRBD2	TRBJ2-1	many	CASSLGGLAGDYNEQFF	TGCGCCAGCAGCTTGGGAGGACTAGCGGGAGACTACAATGAGCAGTTCTTC
TRBV7-9	NA	TRBJ2-2	many	CAIEDRGAGELFF	TGTGCCATAGAGGATCGCGGGGCCGGGGAGCTGTTTTTT
TRBV4-3	NA	TRBJ2-1	many	CASSQRTSDYNEQFF	TGCGCCAGCAGCCAACGGACGTCCGACTACAATGAGCAGTTCTTC
TRBV5-6	NA	TRBJ1-1	many	CASSLQLGNTEAFF	TGTGCCAGCAGCTTACAGCTCGGGAACACTGAAGCTTTCTTT
TRBV12-3/TRBV12-4	TRBD2	TRBJ2-1	many	CASSPLPLAGAYNEQFF	TGTGCCAGCAGCCCCTTGCCCCTAGCGGGGGCCTACAATGAGCAGTTCTTC
TRBV11-2	NA	TRBJ1-2	many	CASSLSLATALVIGYTF	TGTGCCAGCAGCTTATCCCTTGCGACAGCTTTGGTAATCGGCTACACCTTC
TRBV18	TRBD1	TRBJ2-7	many	CASSPGGIRYEQYF	TGTGCCAGCTCCCCAGGGGGTATCCGATACGAGCAGTACTTC
TRBV29-1	TRBD2	TRBJ2-1	many	CSVEPTSGAYNEQFF	TGCAGCGTTGAGCCAACTAGCGGGGCCTACAATGAGCAGTTCTTC
TRBV27	TRBD2	TRBJ2-7	many	CASSLSLGGRIYEQYF	TGTGCCAGCAGTTTATCGTTGGGCGGGAGGATCTACGAGCAGTACTTC
TRBV20-1	TRBD2	TRBJ2-7	many	CSGGEGLSYEQYF	TGCAGTGGGGGGGAGGGGCTTTCCTACGAGCAGTACTTC
TRBV27	TRBD1	TRBJ2-7	few	CTSSCHRQGSYEQYF	TGCACCAGCAGTTGCCACCGACAGGGGAGTTACGAGCAGTACTTC
TRBV3-1	TRBD1	TRBJ2-4	many	CASSHPLTGGSDIQYF	TGTGCCAGCAGCCATCCTCTGACAGGGGGCTCGGACATTCAGTACTTC
TRBV28	NA	TRBJ2-3	many	CASSSGVGDTQYF	TGTGCCAGCAGTTCGGGGGTGGGGGATACGCAGTATTTT
TRBV14	TRBD1	TRBJ1-4	NA	CASRGTAPSATNEKLFF	TGTGCCAGCCGCGGGACAGCACCCTCCGCAACTAATGAAAAACTGTTTTTT
TRBV12-5	TRBD2	TRBJ2-1	many	CASGLNIREDLYNEQFF	TGTGCTAGTGGTTTGAACATCCGGGAGGACCTCTACAATGAGCAGTTCTTC
TRBV20-1	TRBD1	TRBJ2-4	few	CSARSPGQAKNIQYF	TGCAGTGCTAGATCCCCGGGACAGGCCAAAAACATTCAGTACTTC
TRBV6-2/TRBV6-3	NA	TRBJ2-5	many	CASSAPGRETQYF	TGTGCCAGCAGTGCTCCAGGGCGAGAGACCCAGTACTTC
TRBV7-8	NA	TRBJ2-1	many	CASSLGGLGEQFF	TGTGCCAGCAGCTTAGGTGGGCTGGGAGAGCAGTTCTTC
TRBV6-5	NA	TRBJ2-7	many	CASSYHGQYEQYF	TGTGCCAGCAGTTATCACGGACAGTACGAGCAGTACTTC